The sequence of this T cell receptor beta chain was determined in a study of cytotoxic CD8 clonotypes in ibrutinib-treated CLL. Whole-study context: Responses comprised 24 partial and 2 complete; at median approximately 68 months, about 15 remained remitted and about 12 progressed. On average, each sample had approximately 280,000 productive templates and under 95,000 productive rearrangements.

This clone was seen a single time. What it binds is unknown. Broader study findings: Treatment saw public clonotypes, which were uncommon, either contract or stay stable. The clonality went up when patients responded to ibrutinib and dropped back toward baseline at progression.

The germline CDR1 and CDR2 sequences are SGHRS and YFSETQ. The CDR3 extends over 15 amino acids. Trimming took off 0 bases at V and 2 bases at J, with 10 bases between the two ends. Clones were read by immunoSEQ multiplex PCR, and TCRdb kept only the in-frame ones, dropping some. The sample lists around 15,000 clones, approximately 80% occurring once. The sequence was collected from a human donor with chronic lymphocytic leukemia. The chain couples TRBV5-1 to TRBJ2-3; D gene uncertain. Specimen: PBMCs, collected before ibrutinib treatment. Here the CDR3 reads CASSLGVGSTDTQYF. The CDR3 DNA reads TGCGCCAGCAGCTTGGGTGTAGGGTCCACAGATACGCAGTATTTT. Based on the CDR3 plus reference TRBV5-1 and TRBJ2-3, the full variable domain is KAGVTQTPRYLIKTRGQQVTLSCSPISGHRSVSWYQQTPGQGLQFLFEYFSETQRNKGNFPGRFSGRQFSNSRSEMNVSTLELGDSALYLCASSLGVGSTDTQYFGPGTRLTVL.